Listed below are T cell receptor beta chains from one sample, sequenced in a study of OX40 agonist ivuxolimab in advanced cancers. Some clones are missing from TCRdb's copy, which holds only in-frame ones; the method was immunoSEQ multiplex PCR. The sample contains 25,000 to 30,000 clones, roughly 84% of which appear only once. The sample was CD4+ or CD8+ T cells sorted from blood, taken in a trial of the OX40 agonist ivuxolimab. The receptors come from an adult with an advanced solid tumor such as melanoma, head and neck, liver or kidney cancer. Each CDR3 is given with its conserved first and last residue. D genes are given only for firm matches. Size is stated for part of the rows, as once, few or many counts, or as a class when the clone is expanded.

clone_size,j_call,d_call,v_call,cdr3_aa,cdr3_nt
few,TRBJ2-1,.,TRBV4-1,CASSQLLSGQTFF,TGCGCCAGCAGCCAACTTCTTAGCGGCCAGACGTTCTTC
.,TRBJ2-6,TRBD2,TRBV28,CASSSRKLADQLNSGANVLTF,TGTGCCAGCAGCTCCCGCAAACTAGCGGACCAGCTGAACTCTGGGGCCAACGTCCTGACTTTC
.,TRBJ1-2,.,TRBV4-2,CASSTSTTNYGYTF,TGTGCCAGCAGCACTTCGACCACTAACTATGGCTACACCTTC
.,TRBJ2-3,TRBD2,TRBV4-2,CASSQEAGGPPGTQYF,TGTGCCAGCAGCCAAGAAGCGGGAGGGCCGCCGGGGACGCAGTATTTT
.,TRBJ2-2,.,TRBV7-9,CASSSAFTGELFF,TGTGCCAGCAGCTCCGCTTTCACCGGGGAGCTGTTTTTT
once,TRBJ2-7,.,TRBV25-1,CASSEWVRGHYEQYF,TGTGCCAGCAGTGAATGGGTCAGGGGACACTACGAGCAGTACTTC
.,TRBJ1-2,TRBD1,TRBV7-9,CASSLTGTGELNGYTF,TGTGCCAGCAGCCTTACCGGGACAGGGGAGCTAAATGGCTACACCTTC
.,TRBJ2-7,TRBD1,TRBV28,CAISPDRGHEQYF,TGTGCCATCTCACCGGACAGGGGTCACGAGCAGTACTTC
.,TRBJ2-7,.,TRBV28,CASSNPLGLSGAYEQYF,TGTGCCAGCAGCAACCCCCTGGGGCTGTCGGGCGCCTACGAGCAGTACTTC
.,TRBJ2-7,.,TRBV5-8,CASSLGTVEQYF,TGTGCCAGCAGCTTGGGGACAGTCGAGCAGTACTTC
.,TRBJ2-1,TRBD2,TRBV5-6,CASSLAASGPYNEQFF,TGTGCCAGCAGCTTGGCGGCTAGCGGACCCTACAATGAGCAGTTCTTC
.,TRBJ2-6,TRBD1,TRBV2,CASSDFPGTGVLSGANVLTF,TGTGCCAGCAGTGATTTCCCCGGGACAGGGGTCCTCTCTGGGGCCAACGTCCTGACTTTC
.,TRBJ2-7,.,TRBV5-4,CASSEGGSGYEQYF,TGTGCCAGCAGCGAAGGCGGCAGTGGCTACGAGCAGTACTTC
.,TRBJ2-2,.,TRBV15,CATSRVGARLGTGELFF,TGTGCCACCAGCAGAGTTGGGGCACGTCTTGGCACCGGGGAGCTGTTTTTT
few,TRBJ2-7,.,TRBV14,CASSQGGYAYEQYF,TGTGCCAGCAGCCAAGGAGGATATGCCTACGAGCAGTACTTC
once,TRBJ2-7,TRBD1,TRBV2,CASSEDRGLAYEQYF,TGTGCCAGCAGTGAGGACAGGGGGCTGGCCTACGAGCAGTACTTC
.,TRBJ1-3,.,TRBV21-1,CASSKRTGTDGSGNTIYF,TGTGCCAGCAGCAAAAGAACCGGGACTGACGGTTCTGGAAACACCATATATTTT
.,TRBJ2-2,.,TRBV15,CATRRYTGTSDTGELFF,TGTGCCACCAGAAGATATACCGGGACATCGGATACCGGGGAGCTGTTTTTT
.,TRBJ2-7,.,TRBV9,CASSVHGSNHEQYF,TGTGCCAGCAGCGTACACGGGAGCAACCACGAGCAGTACTTC
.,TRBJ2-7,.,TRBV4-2,CASSQDWVQDLVYEQYF,TGTGCCAGCAGCCAAGATTGGGTTCAGGACCTAGTATACGAGCAGTACTTC
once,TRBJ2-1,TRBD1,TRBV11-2,CASSSPPTGGNFYEQFF,TGTGCCAGCAGCTCCCCTCCGACAGGGGGCAATTTCTATGAGCAGTTCTTC
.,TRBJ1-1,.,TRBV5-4,CASSLGIGGNTEAFF,TGTGCCAGCAGCCTAGGGATAGGAGGGAACACTGAAGCTTTCTTT
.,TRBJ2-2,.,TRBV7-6,CASSLSREWTGELFF,TGTGCCAGCAGCTTATCTCGGGAGTGGACCGGGGAGCTGTTTTTT
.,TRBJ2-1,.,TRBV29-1,CSADEGQYNEQFF,TGCAGCGCCGACGAAGGACAGTACAATGAGCAGTTCTTC
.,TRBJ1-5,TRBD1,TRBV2,CASSEQGVSNQPQHF,TGTGCCAGCAGTGAGCAGGGGGTTAGCAATCAGCCCCAGCATTTT
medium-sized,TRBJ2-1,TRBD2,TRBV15,CATSREGAGGPGNEQFF,TGTGCCACCAGCAGAGAGGGTGCGGGAGGGCCGGGCAATGAGCAGTTCTTC
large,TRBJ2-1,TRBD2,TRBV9,CASSVELAGYNEQFF,TGTGCCAGCAGCGTAGAACTAGCGGGGTACAATGAGCAGTTCTTC
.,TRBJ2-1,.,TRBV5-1,CASSLSGEQFF,TGCGCCAGCAGCCTTAGCGGCGAGCAGTTCTTC
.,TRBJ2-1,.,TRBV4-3,CASSQRTNYNEQFF,TGCGCCAGCAGCCAACGGACAAACTACAATGAGCAGTTCTTC
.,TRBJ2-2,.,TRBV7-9,CASSLGPGELFF,TGTGCCAGCAGCTTAGGTCCCGGGGAGCTGTTTTTT
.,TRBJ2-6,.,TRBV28,CASSPNLDGANVLTF,TGTGCCAGCAGTCCAAATTTGGATGGGGCCAACGTCCTGACTTTC